This T cell receptor (beta chain) was recovered during a study of long-term antiretroviral therapy in people with HIV (dated by TCRdb to between 2022 and 2023). In terms of the full investigation: Collection of the earliest samples took place about a decade ahead of the 2015 WHO recommendation for immediate ART, at a time when ART was typically delayed until CD4 counts fell. A retrospective serial study tested whether ART initiation and durable HIV suppression were associated with changes in peripheral blood TRB repertoire composition and diversity. A total of 192 cryopreserved PBMC samples were contributed to the cohort by 30 adults with confirmed HIV infection, with samples collected serially over a mean of roughly six years (range 1-12). Among the approximately 30 participants with HIV, eleven to twelve were female. No cross-contamination during QIAcube processing turned up in test extractions that ran a monoclonal T-cell line alongside around 34 polyclonal samples.

Turning to this clone: Its cognate antigen has yet to be identified. There are no base qualities to consult, and no much larger clone falls within one base.

The immunoSEQ hsTCRB v3.0 assay was used at survey level resolution to sequence the TRB variable region. A depth of roughly 35,000-55,000 T-cell genomes per sample was targeted for TRB sequencing. Pooled TRB libraries were sequenced on an Illumina MiSeq with a v3 150-cycle kit. The authors processed their data as follows. Repertoire analysis was performed in R inside a reproducible Nextflow workflow that covered QC, data transformation and analysis. LymphoSeq2, an R package for exploring AIRR-Seq data, was used to implement the custom analyses. After excluding a handful of samples that yielded fewer than 5000 total TRB sequences, approximately 170 HIV repertoires remained for analysis. Of the roughly 190 retained HIV repertoires, about 59 were collected before and 129 after ART initiation. Each repertoire was downsampled to 5000 TRB nucleotide sequences, and summary statistics were averaged across 100 downsampling iterations. TRB sequences were retained for analysis only if CDR3 regions of at least seven amino acids were present. Two measures captured diversity: a Shannon entropy-derived clonality score and the Gini coefficient. In the repertoire networks, any two of the top 5000 CDR3 amino acid sequences were connected whenever the two sequences differed by an edit distance of one. For TRB CDR3 amino acid sequences, antigen specificity groups and MHC restriction were predicted with GLIPH2. Known CMV, EBV, HIV or tissue antigen associations were flagged by matching CDR3 amino acid sequences against VDJdb and McPAS-TCR. Pre-ART, post-ART and control groups were compared with Wilcoxon signed-rank tests and Holm-Bonferroni correction. As stored in TCRdb, this immuneACCESS dataset retains in-frame rearrangements with V and J assigned. A fraction of the clones does not appear; measured against another copy, unresolved V genes explain less than half of the discrepancy, and the remainder lacks a known reason. For V, J and clone size, that table is used; D and trimming come from the DNA. In all, the sample holds about 17,000 clones, and approximately 73% of those were seen once. Of the sample, approximately 16% is held by the ten largest clones.

The germline V gene (reference sequence) yields SEHNR for CDR1 and FQNEAQ for CDR2. The germline ends are 13 bases apart after V is trimmed by 6 bases and J by 0 bases. There are 15 amino acids in the CDR3, from cysteine to phenylalanine inclusive. Only CDR3 DNA is held: 45 bases, read in frame from base 1. Beyond this particular receptor, the publication reports: No data were available on ART adherence, viral resistance or therapy changes, limiting inferences about post-ART repertoire changes. Expanded TRB clones identified before ART initiation dominated the repertoire at all time points, although this dominance fluctuated and declined in many PLHIV after ART. Because cell numbers in pre-ART samples were limited, unsorted PBMC were profiled instead of sorted CD4+ and CD8+ T cells. Compared with controls, HIV repertoires had narrower CDR3 length ranges, and the network structure pointed to an antigen-experienced repertoire that shifted only slightly toward naive after ART. A significant increase in TRB diversity was found to be associated with ART initiation, although TRB diversity was observed to remain significantly below that of transplant donor controls even after long-term ART. Since PBMC availability was limited, sequencing covered only the TCR beta chain, with no alpha chain pairing. The samples span the years 2004 to 2017, and the ART regimens used at that time may not be as effective as current regimens.

Inclusion was restricted to participants for whom at least one PBMC sample before ART initiation and at least two post-ART samples were available. Treatment was received in the United States of America by all participants with HIV. Before DNA extraction, cryopreserved samples of roughly 0.9-11 million PBMC were thawed and washed. At the time of the earliest PBMC sample, participants with HIV were aged between about 20 and 54 years. PBMC samples from each participant spanned 1-4 timepoints before ART initiation and 2-8 timepoints after ART initiation, with a median of 7 samples. Serial HIV viral load, CD4+ T-cell count, ART history and demographic data were obtained for every participant. Genomic DNA was extracted from unsorted PBMC with a Qiagen kit on a QIAcube, processed in batches of 12 samples.

The V gene is TRBV7-9 and the J gene is TRBJ2-3, with TRBD2 tentatively as D gene (6 bases match). The specimen was unsorted PBMCs, collected just under 2.6 years before starting antiretroviral therapy. The receptor was isolated from a woman aged 45-65 years with HIV. The DNA sequence reads TGTGCCAGCAGGTTATACGGGGGAAGCACAGATACGCAGTATTTT. This yields the protein CASRLYGGSTDTQYF. Beyond the CDR3, the reference TRBV7-9 and TRBJ2-3 genes provide the residues; the full variable domain reads: DTGVSQNPRHKITKRGQNVTFRCDPISEHNRLYWYRQTLGQGPEFLTYFQNEAQLEKSRLLSDRFSAERPKGSFSTLEIQRTEQGDSAMYLCASRLYGGSTDTQYFGPGTRLTVL.